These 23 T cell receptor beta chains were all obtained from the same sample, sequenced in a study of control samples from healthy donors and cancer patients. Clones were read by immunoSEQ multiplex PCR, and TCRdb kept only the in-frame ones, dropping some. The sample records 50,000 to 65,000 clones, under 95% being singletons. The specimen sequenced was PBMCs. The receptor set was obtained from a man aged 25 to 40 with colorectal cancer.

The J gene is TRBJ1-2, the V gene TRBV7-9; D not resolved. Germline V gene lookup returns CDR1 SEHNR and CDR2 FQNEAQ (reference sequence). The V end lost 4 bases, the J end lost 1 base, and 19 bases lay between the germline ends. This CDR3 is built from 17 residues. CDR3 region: CASSSPSLLPNNYGYTF. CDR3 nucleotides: TGTGCCAGCAGCTCCCCCTCCCTATTACCTAATAACTATGGCTACACCTTC.

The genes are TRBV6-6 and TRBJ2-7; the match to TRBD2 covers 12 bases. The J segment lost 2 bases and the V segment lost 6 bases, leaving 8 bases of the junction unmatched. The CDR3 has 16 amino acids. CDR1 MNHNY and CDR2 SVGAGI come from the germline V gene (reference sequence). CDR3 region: CASSQGGLAGTYEQYV. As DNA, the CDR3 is TGTGCCAGCAGCCAAGGGGGACTAGCGGGTACCTACGAGCAGTACGTC.

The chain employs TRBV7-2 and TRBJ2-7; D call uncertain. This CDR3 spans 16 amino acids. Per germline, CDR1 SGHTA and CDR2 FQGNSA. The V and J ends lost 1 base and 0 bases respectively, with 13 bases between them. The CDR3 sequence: CASSLGALSGSYEQYF. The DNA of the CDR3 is TGTGCCAGCAGCTTAGGAGCCCTTTCCGGCTCCTACGAGCAGTACTTC.

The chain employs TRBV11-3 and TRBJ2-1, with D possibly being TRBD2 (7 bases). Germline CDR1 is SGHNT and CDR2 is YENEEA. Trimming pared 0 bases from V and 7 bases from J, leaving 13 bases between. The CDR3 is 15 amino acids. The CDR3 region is CASSLEGGARNEQFF. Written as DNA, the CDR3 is TGTGCCAGCAGCTTAGAGGGGGGGGCCCGGAATGAGCAGTTCTTC.

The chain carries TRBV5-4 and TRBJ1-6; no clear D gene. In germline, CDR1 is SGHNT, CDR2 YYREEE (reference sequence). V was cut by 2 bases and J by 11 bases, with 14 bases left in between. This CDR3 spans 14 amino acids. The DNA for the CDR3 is TGTGCCAGCAGCTTATCTTGGGAACGGGCACCCCTCCACTTT. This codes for CASSLSWERAPLHF.

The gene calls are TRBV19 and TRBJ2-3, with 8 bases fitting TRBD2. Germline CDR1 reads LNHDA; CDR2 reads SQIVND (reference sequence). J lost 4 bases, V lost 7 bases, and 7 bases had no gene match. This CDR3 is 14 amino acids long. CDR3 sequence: CASTLRGAADTQYF. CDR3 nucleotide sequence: TGTGCCAGTACCCTGCGGGGGGCGGCAGATACGCAGTATTTT.

The CDR3 DNA sequence: TGCGCCAGCAGCTTAGGGCTTGGACAGGGAAATTCACCCCTCCACTTT. Translating it yields CASSLGLGQGNSPLHF. V usage is TRBV5-1 and J usage is TRBJ1-6; TRBD1 matches 8 bases. V dropped 2 bases and J dropped 7; count of bases not matched to a gene: 8. CDR3 size: 16 residues. Germline loops: CDR1 SGHRS, CDR2 YFSETQ.

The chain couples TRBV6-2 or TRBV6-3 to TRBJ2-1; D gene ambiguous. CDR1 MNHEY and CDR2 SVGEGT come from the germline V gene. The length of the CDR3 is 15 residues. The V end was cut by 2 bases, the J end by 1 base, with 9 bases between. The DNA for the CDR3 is TGTGCCAGCAGTTACCCGGGCAGATCCTACAATGAGCAGTTCTTC. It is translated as CASSYPGRSYNEQFF.

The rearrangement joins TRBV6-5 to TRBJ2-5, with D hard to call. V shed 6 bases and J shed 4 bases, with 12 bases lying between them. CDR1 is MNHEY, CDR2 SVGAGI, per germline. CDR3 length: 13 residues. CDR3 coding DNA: TGTGCCAGCAGCCGGAACACCGTAGAGACCCAGTACTTC. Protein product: CASSRNTVETQYF.

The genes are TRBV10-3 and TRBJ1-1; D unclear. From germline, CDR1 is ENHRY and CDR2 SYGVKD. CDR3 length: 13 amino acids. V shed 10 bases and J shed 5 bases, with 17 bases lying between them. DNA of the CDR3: TGTGCCACTAAAGGTTTCAGTGGAACTGAAGCTTTCTTT. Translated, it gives CATKGFSGTEAFF.

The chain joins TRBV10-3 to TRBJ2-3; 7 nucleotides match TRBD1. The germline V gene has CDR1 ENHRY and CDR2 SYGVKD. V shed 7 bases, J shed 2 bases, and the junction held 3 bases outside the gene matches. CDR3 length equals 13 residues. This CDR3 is CAITGQTTDTQYF. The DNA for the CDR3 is TGTGCCATCACGGGACAGACCACAGATACGCAGTATTTT.

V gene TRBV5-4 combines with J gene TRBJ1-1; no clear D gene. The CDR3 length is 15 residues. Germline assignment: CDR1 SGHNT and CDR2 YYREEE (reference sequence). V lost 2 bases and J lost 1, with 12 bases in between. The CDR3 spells CASSFDLSENTEAFF. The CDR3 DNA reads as TGTGCCAGCAGCTTTGACCTATCGGAGAACACTGAAGCTTTCTTT.

In DNA, the CDR3 is TGCGCCACCATTAGGGGTAGGGTCAATGAGCAGTTCTTC. This sequence encodes CATIRGRVNEQFF. This chain connects TRBV5-1 to TRBJ2-1, with TRBD1 as a possible D gene (5 bases). The CDR3 consists of 13 residues. V was clipped by 9 bases and J by 6 bases, with 16 bases between them. Per germline, CDR1 SGHRS and CDR2 YFSETQ.

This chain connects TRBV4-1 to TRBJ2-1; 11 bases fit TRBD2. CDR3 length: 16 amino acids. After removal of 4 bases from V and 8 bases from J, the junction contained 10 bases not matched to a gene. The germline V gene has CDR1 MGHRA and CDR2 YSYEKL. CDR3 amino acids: CASSPGLADPRDEQFF. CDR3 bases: TGCGCCAGCAGCCCGGGACTAGCGGACCCCAGGGATGAGCAGTTCTTC.

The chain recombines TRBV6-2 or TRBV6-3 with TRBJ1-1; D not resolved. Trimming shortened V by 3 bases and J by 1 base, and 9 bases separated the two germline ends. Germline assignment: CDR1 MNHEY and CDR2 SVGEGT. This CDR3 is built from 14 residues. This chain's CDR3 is CASSYTARNTEAFF. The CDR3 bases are TGTGCCAGCAGTTATACAGCGAGGAACACTGAAGCTTTCTTT.

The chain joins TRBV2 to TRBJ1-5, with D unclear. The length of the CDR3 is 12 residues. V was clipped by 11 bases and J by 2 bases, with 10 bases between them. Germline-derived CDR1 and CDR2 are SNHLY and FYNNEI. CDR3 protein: CAQSRGNQPQHF. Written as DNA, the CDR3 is TGTGCCCAATCTCGTGGCAATCAGCCCCAGCATTTT.

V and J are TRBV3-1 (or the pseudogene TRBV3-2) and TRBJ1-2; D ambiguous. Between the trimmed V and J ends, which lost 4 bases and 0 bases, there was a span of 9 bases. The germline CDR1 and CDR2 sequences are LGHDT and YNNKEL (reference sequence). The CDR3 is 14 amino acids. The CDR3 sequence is CASSPRGANYGYTF. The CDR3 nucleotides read TGTGCCAGCAGCCCCCGTGGGGCTAACTATGGCTACACCTTC.

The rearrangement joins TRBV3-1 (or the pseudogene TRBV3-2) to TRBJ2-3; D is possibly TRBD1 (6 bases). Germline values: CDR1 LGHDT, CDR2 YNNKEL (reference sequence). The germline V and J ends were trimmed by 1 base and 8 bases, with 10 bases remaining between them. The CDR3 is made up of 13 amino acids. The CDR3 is CASSQAGAGTQYF. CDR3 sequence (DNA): TGTGCCAGCAGCCAAGCAGGGGCTGGTACGCAGTATTTT.

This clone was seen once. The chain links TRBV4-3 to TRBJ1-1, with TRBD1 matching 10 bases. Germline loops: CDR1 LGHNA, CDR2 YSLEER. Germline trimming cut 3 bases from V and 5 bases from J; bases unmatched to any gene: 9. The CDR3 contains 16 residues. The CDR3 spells CASSQGGDRGGTEAFF. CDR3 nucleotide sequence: TGCGCCAGCAGCCAGGGGGGGGACAGGGGAGGGACTGAAGCTTTCTTT.

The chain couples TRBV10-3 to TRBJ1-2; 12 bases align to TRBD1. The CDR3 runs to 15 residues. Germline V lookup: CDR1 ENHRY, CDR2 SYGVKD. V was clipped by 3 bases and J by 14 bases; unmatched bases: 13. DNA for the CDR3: TGTGCCATCAGTGAACAAATCGGGACAGGGGGCCGGTGGACCTTC. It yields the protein CAISEQIGTGGRWTF.

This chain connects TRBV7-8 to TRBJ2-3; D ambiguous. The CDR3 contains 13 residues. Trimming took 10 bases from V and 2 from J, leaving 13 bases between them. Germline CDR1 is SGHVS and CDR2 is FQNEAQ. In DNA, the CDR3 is TGTGCCACCCTCCGGGCCGACACAGATACGCAGTATTTT. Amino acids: CATLRADTDTQYF.

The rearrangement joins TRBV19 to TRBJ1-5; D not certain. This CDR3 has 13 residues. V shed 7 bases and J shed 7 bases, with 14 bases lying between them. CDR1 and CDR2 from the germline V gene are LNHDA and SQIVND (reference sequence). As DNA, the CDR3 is TGTGCCAGTACTGAGGGCCCCCGACAGCCCCAGCATTTT. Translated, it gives CASTEGPRQPQHF.

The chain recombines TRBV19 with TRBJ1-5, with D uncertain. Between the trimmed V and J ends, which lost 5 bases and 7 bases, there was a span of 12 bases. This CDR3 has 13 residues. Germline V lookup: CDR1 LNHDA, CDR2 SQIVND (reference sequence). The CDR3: CASSFPIEQPQHF. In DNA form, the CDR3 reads TGTGCCAGTAGTTTCCCAATTGAACAGCCCCAGCATTTT.